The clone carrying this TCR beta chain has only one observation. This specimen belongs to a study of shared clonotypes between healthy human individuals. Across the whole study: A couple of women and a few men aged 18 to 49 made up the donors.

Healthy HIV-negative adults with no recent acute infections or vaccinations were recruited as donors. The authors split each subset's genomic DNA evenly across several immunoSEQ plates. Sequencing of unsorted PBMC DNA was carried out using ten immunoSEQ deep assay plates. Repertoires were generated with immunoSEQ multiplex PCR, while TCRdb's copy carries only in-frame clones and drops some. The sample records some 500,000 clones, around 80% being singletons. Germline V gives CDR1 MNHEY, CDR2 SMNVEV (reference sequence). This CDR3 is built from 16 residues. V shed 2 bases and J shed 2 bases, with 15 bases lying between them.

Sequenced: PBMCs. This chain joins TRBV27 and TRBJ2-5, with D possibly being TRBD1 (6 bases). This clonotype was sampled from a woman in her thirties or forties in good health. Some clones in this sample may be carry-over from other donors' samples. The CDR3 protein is CASSLMGAAWQETQYF. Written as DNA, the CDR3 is TGTGCCAGCAGTTTAATGGGGGCCGCGTGGCAAGAGACCCAGTACTTC.